This T cell receptor beta chain was recorded in a study of blood T cells in healthy people across ages. Across the study: Capture by template switching was about one barcoded beta molecule per two T cells.

Donors were systemically healthy Caucasian individuals from Russia aged about 6 to 95 years. Donors gave roughly 10 milliliters of peripheral blood apiece. With V trimmed by 6 bases and J by 13 bases, 7 bases remained unmatched. The CDR3 has 13 amino acids. Worth noting for this clonotype: A much bigger clone sits one base away, suggesting this may be a read error.

Together with a sample-barcoded 5' primer, a J-beta primer mix was included in a second PCR lasting roughly 7 to 11 cycles. Each sample yielded at least 2.5 million CDR3-containing paired-end reads. From the 5' RACE reads, TCRdb called clonotypes with MiXCR, one entry per CDR3 protein. The table lists about 670,000 distinct CDR3 sequences, 52% of them singletons. This clonotype originated in a woman older than 75 in good health. Sequencing was done on a sample of blood. The chain links TRBV12-3 or TRBV12-4 to TRBJ2-4; 12 bases fit TRBD2. The CDR3 region has the DNA TGTGCCAGCAGGGGGACTAGCGGGTATGAGCAGTACTTC. This sequence encodes CASRGTSGYEQYF.